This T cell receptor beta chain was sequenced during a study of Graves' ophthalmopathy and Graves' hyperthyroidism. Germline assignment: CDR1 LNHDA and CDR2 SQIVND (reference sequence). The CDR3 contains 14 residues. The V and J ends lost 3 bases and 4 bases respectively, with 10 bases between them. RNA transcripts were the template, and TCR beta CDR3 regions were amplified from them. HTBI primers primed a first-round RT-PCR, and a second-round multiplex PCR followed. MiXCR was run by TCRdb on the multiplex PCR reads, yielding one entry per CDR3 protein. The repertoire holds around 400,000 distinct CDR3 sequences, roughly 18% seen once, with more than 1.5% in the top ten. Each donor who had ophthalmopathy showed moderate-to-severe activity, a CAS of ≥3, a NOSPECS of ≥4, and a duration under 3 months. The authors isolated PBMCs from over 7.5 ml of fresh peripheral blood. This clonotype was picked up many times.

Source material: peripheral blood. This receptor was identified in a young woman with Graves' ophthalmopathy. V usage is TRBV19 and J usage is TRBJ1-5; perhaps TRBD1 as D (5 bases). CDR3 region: CASSIIGTNQPQHF. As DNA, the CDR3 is TGTGCCAGTAGTATTATAGGGACGAATCAGCCCCAGCATTTT. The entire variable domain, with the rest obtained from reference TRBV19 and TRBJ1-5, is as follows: DGGITQSPKYLFRKEGQNVTLSCEQNLNHDAMYWYRQDPGQGLRLIYYSQIVNDFQKGDIAEGYSVSREKKESFPLTVTSAQKNPTAFYLCASSIIGTNQPQHFGDGTRLSIL.